The clone carrying this T cell receptor beta chain was observed a handful of times. The data derive from a study of patients and donors after allogeneic stem cell transplantation. V lost 5 bases to trimming and J lost 3 bases, with 17 bases between them. The CDR3 has 14 amino acids. Germline V CDR1 and CDR2: DFQATT, SNEGSKA (reference sequence). TCRdb re-called the RT-PCR reads with MiXCR, one entry per CDR3 protein. The data hold more than 150,000 distinct CDR3 sequences, with approximately 22% observed a single time. The receptor was derived from a human donor who was either an allogeneic HSCT recipient or a stem cell or donor lymphocyte infusion donor (not recorded which). It is not recorded whose cells these are; they may come from a transplant donor. The chain carries TRBV20-1 and TRBJ2-7; tentative D call: TRBD1 (5 bases). Source material: blood, either unsorted or a sorted T cell fraction (not recorded which). The CDR3 sequence is CSALTSRQGYEQYF. The CDR3 DNA reads as TGCAGTGCTCTAACTTCGCGGCAGGGCTACGAGCAGTACTTC.